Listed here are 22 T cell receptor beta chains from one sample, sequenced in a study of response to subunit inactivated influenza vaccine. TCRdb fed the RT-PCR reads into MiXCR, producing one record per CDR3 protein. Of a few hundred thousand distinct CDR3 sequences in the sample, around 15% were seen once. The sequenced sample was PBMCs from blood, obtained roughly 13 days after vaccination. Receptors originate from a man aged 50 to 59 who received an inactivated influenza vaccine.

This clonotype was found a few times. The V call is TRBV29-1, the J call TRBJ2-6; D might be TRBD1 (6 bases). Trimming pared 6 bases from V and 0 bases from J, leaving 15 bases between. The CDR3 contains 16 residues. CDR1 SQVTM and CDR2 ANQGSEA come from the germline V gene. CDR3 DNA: TGCAGCGTCGAGGGGGACACCGACTCTGGGGCCAACGTCCTGACTTTC. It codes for CSVEGDTDSGANVLTF.

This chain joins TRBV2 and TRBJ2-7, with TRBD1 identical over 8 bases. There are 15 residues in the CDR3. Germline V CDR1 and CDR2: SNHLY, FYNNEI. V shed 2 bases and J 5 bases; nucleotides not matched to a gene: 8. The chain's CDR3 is CASSENQGAIHEQYV. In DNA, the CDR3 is TGTGCCAGCAGTGAAAACCAGGGGGCGATTCACGAGCAGTACGTC.

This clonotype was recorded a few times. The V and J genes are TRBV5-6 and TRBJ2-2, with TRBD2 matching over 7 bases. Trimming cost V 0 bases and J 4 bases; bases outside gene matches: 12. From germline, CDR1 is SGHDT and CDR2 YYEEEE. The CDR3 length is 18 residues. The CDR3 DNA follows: TGTGCCAGCAGCTTGGTCCGAGTAGCGGGCGACCCCACCGGGGAGCTGTTTTTT. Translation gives CASSLVRVAGDPTGELFF.

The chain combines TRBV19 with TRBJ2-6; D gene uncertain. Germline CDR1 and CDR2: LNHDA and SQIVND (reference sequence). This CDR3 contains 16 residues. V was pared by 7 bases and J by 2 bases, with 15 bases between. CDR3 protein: CASKTIKGAGANVLTF. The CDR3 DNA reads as TGTGCCAGTAAGACGATTAAGGGCGCTGGGGCCAACGTCCTGACTTTC.

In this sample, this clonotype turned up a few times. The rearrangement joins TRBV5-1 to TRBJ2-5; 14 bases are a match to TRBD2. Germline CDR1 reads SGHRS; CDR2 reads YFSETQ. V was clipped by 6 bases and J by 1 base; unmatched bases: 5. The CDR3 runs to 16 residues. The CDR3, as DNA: TGCGCCAGCACATGGACTAGCGGGGGGCCCCAAGAGACCCAGTACTTC. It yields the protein CASTWTSGGPQETQYF.

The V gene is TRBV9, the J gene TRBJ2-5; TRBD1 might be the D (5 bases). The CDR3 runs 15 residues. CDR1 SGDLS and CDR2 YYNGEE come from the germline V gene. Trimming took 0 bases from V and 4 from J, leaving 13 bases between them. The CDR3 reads CASSVAPGHLETQYF. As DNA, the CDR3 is TGTGCCAGCAGCGTAGCGCCCGGACATTTAGAGACCCAGTACTTC.

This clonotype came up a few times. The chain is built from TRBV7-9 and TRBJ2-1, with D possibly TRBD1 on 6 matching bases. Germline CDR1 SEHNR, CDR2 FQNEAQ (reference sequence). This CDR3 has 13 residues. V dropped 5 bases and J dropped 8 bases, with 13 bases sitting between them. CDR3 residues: CASSETGWYEQFF. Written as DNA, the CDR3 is TGTGCCAGCAGCGAAACAGGGTGGTATGAGCAGTTCTTC. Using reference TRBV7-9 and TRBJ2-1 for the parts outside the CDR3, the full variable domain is DTGVSQNPRHKITKRGQNVTFRCDPISEHNRLYWYRQTLGQGPEFLTYFQNEAQLEKSRLLSDRFSAERPKGSFSTLEIQRTEQGDSAMYLCASSETGWYEQFFGPGTRLTVL.

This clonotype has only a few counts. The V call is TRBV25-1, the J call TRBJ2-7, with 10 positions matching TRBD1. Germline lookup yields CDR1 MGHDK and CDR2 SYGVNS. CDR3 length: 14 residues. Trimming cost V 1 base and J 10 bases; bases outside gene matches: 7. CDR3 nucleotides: TGTGCCAGCAGTGAATCGGGACAGGGGATACGCCAGTACTTC. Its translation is CASSESGQGIRQYF.

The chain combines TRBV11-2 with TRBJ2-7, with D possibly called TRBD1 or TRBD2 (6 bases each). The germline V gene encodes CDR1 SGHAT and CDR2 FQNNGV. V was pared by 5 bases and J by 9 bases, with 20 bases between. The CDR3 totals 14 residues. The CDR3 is CASSKGGLSLGQYF. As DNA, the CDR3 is TGTGCCAGCAGCAAGGGGGGACTTTCCCTAGGGCAGTACTTC.

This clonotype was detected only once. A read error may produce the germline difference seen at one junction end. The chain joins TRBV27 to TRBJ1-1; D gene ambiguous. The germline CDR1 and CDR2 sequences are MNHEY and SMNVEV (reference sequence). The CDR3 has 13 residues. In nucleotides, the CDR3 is TGTGCCGACCAAGGTGACGTGAACACTGAAGCCTTCTTT. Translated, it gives CADQGDVNTEAFF.

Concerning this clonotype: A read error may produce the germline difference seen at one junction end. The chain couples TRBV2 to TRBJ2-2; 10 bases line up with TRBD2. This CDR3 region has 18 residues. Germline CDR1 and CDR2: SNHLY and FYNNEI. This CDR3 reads CASSPRAGGIRDTGELLF. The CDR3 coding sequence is TGTGCCAGCAGTCCGAGAGCGGGGGGGATACGGGACACCGGGGAGCTGCTTTTT.

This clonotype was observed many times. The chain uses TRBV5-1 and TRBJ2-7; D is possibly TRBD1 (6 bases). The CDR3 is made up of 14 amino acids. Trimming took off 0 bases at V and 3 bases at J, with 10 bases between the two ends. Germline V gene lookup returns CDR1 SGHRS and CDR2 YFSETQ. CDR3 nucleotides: TGCGCCAGCAGCTTGGCCAGGGACAACTACGAGCAGTACTTC. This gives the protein CASSLARDNYEQYF.

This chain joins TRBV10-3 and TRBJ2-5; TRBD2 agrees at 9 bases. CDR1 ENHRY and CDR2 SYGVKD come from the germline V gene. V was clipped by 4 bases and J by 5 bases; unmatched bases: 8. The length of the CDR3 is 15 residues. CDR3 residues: CAISGAAGGLETQYF. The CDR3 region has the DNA TGTGCCATCAGTGGTGCTGCGGGGGGGCTCGAGACCCAGTACTTC.

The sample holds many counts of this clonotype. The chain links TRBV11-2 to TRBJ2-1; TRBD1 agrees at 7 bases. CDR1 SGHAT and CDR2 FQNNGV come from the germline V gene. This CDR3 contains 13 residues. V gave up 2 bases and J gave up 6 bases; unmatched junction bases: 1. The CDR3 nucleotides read TGTGCCAGCAGCTTACCAGGGGGCAATGAGCAGTTCTTC. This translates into CASSLPGGNEQFF.

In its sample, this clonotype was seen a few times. The CDR3 reads CSATGPGQETQYF. CDR3 sequence (DNA): TGCAGTGCTACCGGCCCCGGCCAAGAGACCCAGTACTTC. V and J are TRBV20-1 and TRBJ2-5, with D uncertain. The CDR3 is 13 amino acids. The germline gives CDR1 DFQATT, CDR2 SNEGSKA (reference sequence). Trimming removed 4 bases from V and 1 base from J, with 10 bases in between.

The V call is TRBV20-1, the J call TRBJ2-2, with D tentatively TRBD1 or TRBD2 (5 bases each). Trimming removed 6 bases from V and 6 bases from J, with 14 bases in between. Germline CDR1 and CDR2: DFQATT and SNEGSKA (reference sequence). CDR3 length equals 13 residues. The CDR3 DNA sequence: TGCAGTGCAGTTGTTGGGGGTTCCGGGGAGCTGTTTTTT. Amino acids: CSAVVGGSGELFF.

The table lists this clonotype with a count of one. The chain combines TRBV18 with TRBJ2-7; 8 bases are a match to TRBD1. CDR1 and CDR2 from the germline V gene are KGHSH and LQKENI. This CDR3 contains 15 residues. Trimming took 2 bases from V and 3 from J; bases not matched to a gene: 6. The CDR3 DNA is TGTGCCAGCTCACCAGCCAGGGGGCCCATCTACGAGCAGTACTTC. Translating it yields CASSPARGPIYEQYF. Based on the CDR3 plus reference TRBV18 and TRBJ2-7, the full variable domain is NAGVMQNPRHLVRRRGQEARLRCSPMKGHSHVYWYRQLPEEGLKFMVYLQKENIIDESGMPKERFSAEFPKEGPSILRIQQVVRGDSAAYFCASSPARGPIYEQYFGPGTRLTVT.

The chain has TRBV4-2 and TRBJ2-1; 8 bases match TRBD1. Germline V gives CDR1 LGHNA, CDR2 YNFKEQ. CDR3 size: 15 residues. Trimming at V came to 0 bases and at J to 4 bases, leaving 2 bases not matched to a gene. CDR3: CASSQERTGYNEQFF. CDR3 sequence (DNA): TGTGCCAGCAGCCAAGAAAGGACAGGGTACAATGAGCAGTTCTTC.

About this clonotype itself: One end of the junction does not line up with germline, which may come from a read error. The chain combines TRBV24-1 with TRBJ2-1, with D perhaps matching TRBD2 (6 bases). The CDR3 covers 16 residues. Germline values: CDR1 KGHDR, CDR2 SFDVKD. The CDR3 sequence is CATSDMTGTYTNEQIF. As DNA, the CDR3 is TGTGCCACCAGTGATATGACCGGGACTTATACCAATGAGCAGATCTTC.

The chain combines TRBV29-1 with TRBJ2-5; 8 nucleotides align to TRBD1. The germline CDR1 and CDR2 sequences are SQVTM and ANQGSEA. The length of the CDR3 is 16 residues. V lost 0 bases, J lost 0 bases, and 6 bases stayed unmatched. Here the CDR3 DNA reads TGCAGCGTTGAAGACTACAGGGGGTGGTACCAAGAGACCCAGTACTTC. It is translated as CSVEDYRGWYQETQYF.

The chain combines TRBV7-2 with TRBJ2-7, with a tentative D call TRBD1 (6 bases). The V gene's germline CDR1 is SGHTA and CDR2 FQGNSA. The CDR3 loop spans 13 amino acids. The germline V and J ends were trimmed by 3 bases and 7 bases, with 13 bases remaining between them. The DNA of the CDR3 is TGTGCCAGCAGCTTCCAGGGGCGCAGGGAGCAGTACTTC. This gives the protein CASSFQGRREQYF.

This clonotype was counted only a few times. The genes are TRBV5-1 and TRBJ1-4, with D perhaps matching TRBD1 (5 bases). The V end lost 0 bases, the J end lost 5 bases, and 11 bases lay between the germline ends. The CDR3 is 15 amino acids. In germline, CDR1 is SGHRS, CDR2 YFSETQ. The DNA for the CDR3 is TGCGCCAGCAGCTTGGCCGGGACGAACAATGAAAAACTGTTTTTT. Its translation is CASSLAGTNNEKLFF.